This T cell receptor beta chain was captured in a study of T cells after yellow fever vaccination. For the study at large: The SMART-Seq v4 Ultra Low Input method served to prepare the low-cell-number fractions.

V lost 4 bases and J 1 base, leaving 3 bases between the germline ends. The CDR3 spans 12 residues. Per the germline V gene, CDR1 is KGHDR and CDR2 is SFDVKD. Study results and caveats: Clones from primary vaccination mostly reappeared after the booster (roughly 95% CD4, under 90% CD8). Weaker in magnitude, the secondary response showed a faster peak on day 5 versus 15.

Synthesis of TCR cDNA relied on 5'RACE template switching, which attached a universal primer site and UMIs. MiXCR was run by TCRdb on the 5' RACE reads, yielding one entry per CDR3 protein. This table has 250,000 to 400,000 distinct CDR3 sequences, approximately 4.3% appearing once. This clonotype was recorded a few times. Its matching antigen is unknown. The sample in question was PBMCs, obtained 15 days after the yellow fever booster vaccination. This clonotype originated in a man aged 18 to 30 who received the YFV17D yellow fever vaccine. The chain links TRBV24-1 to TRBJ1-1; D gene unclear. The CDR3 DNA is TGTGCCACCAGTGACGCGAACACTGAAGCTTTCTTT. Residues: CATSDANTEAFF.